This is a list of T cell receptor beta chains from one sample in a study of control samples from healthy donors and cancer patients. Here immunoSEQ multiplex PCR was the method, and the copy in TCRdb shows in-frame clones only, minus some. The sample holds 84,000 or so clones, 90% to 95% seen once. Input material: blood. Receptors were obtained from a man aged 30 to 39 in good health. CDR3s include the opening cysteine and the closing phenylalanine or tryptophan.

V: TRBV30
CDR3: CAWSPLGRHANTEAFF

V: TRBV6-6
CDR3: CATQGRGIGELFF

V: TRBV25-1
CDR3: CASSESLRTATEAFF

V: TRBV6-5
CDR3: CASSYSNGPFTDTQYF

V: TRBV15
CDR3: CATTLASGFQETQYF

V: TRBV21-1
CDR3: CASSKGNTEAFF

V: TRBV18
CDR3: CASSPPGRGNYGYTF

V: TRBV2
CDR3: CASSGGQGAIQPQHF

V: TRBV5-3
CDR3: CARSLPGTEKINTEAFF

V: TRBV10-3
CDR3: CAISESLTANQPQHF

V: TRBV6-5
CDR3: CASSKTGSNAYGYTF

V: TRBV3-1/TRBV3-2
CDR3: CASSRPGTSNEQFF

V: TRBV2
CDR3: CASRETENTEAFF

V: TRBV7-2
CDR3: CASSLPQRRVTVYSYEQYF

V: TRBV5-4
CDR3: CASSPRTGLLSYTF

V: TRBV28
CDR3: CASISGRWHEQYF